One T cell receptor beta chain is described in this entry. V gave up 1 base and J gave up 17 bases, with 21 bases separating them. From germline, CDR1 is LGHNA and CDR2 YSLEER. The CDR3 loop spans 15 amino acids. These data belong to a study of blood T cell repertoires in COVID-19. Some clones are missing from TCRdb's copy, which holds only in-frame ones; the method was immunoSEQ multiplex PCR. The table lists about 64,000 clones, approximately 91% of them singletons. The rearrangement uses TRBV4-3 and TRBJ1-6, with D hard to call. The clonotype was recovered from a human donor in a cohort sampled during active COVID-19. Specimen: peripheral blood. For the CDR3, the DNA is TGCGCCAGCAGCCAAGTTGTATCGAATTTTGGGCCTATCCACTTT. This codes for CASSQVVSNFGPIHF.